This T cell receptor beta chain was captured in a study of blood T cell repertoires in COVID-19. Overall study context: In each case, the material was cDNA or gDNA derived from T cells, B-cell-depleted T cells, or PBMCs.

Source study methods: Amplification with reference gene primers provided the estimates of nucleated cell counts. Clones were sequenced by immunoSEQ multiplex PCR, and TCRdb holds only the in-frame ones, with some missing. The DNA was the basis for D and trimming; V, J and clone size are from that table. The sample has about 68,000 clones; roughly 87% are singletons. Followed over time, Seattle patients had been enrolled while infection was active. CDR3 length equals 16 residues. V gave up 4 bases and J gave up 0 bases, with 16 bases separating them. CDR1 is MDHEN and CDR2 is SYDVKM in the germline V gene.

The V and J genes are TRBV28 and TRBJ2-7; a possible D gene is TRBD1 (5 bases). The sample comprised peripheral blood. The sequence was obtained from a woman aged 50 to 65 with COVID-19, enrolled during active disease. CDR3 region: CASSSPGQGISYEQYF. The CDR3 bases are TGTGCCAGCAGTTCCCCCGGACAAGGGATCTCCTACGAGCAGTACTTC. The full variable domain, in which reference TRBV28 and TRBJ2-7 provide the parts outside the CDR3, is DVKVTQSSRYLVKRTGEKVFLECVQDMDHENMFWYRQDPGLGLRLIYFSYDVKMKEKGDIPEGYSVSREKKERFSLILESASTNQTSMYLCASSSPGQGISYEQYFGPGTRLTVT.